What follows are 9 T cell receptor beta chains derived from one specimen sequenced in a study of identical twins. TCRdb analysed the 5' RACE reads with MiXCR anew, one entry per CDR3 protein. This sample yields 500,000 to 700,000 distinct CDR3 sequences, of which about 7% are seen a single time; 1.6% belongs to the top ten. These records were also assigned to another study, of yellow fever vaccine responses in identical twins.

What was sequenced was PBMCs. These receptors came from a woman younger than 35 in good health.

In this sample, this clonotype turned up a few times. This chain joins TRBV4-1 and TRBJ2-3; 9 bases are a match to TRBD2. V lost 0 bases and J lost 5; bases outside the gene matches: 12. Germline assignment: CDR1 MGHRA and CDR2 YSYEKL. The CDR3 runs 18 residues. The DNA for the CDR3 is TGCGCCAGCAGCCAAGATGGAGGCCGCGGGAGGGCCGGAGATACGCAGTATTTT. Encoded protein: CASSQDGGRGRAGDTQYF.

This chain joins TRBV7-8 and TRBJ1-1; D is ambiguous. Deletions cut 4 bases from V and 4 bases from J, with 10 bases between. The CDR3 is 13 residues long. The V gene's germline CDR1 is SGHVS and CDR2 FQNEAQ. CDR3 DNA: TGTGCCAGCAGCTCCCAGGACGGCACTGAAGCTTTCTTT. Protein sequence: CASSSQDGTEAFF.

The chain joins TRBV27 to TRBJ2-2; D uncertain. The V gene lost 2 bases and the J gene lost 4 bases, with 14 bases spanning the gap. This CDR3 contains 16 residues. Germline V lookup: CDR1 MNHEY, CDR2 SMNVEV (reference sequence). CDR3 nucleotide sequence: TGTGCCAGCAGTTTACTTTCCCCTCCCACCACCGGGGAGCTGTTTTTT. Translated: CASSLLSPPTTGELFF.

This clonotype was counted at least ten times. V and J are TRBV20-1 and TRBJ1-1; no reliable D call. Germline V CDR1 and CDR2: DFQATT, SNEGSKA (reference sequence). Trimming left V 1 base short and J 1 base short, with 16 bases between. The CDR3 runs 16 residues. In DNA, the CDR3 is TGCAGTGCTAGAGGAGGGTATTTTCCTAAGAACACTGAAGCTTTCTTT. Protein product: CSARGGYFPKNTEAFF.

This clonotype was counted only a few times. The chain uses TRBV2 and TRBJ1-1; 7 bases match TRBD1. CDR3 length equals 14 residues. After removal of 6 bases from V and 4 bases from J, the junction contained 8 bases not matched to a gene. CDR1 is SNHLY and CDR2 is FYNNEI in the germline V gene. The CDR3 nucleotides read TGTGCCAGCAGAGAGACAGGGCCCCCCACTGAAGCTTTCTTT. It is translated as CASRETGPPTEAFF.

This clonotype was detected only a few times. The V gene is TRBV6-1, the J gene TRBJ2-7; D unresolved. The germline V and J ends were trimmed by 1 base and 2 bases, with 6 bases remaining between them. The CDR3 has 13 amino acids. CDR1 is MNHNS, CDR2 SASEGT, per germline. CDR3 nucleotide sequence: TGTGCCAGCAGTGAAGTGTTTCCCTACGAGCAGTACGTC. Translating it yields CASSEVFPYEQYV.

The chain carries TRBV6-5 and TRBJ2-1, with 9 nucleotides matching TRBD2. Per germline, CDR1 MNHEY and CDR2 SVGAGI. J was trimmed by 3 bases and V by 2 bases; bases with no gene match: 5. The CDR3 is 16 amino acids. The CDR3 reads CASSYAAGGRYNEQFF. For the CDR3, the DNA is TGTGCCAGCAGTTACGCAGCGGGGGGACGCTACAATGAGCAGTTCTTC.

In this sample, this clonotype turned up a few times. CDR3 sequence reads: CATSRETGGGEQYV. The CDR3 DNA is TGTGCCACCAGCAGAGAAACAGGGGGCGGCGAGCAGTACGTC. This sequence joins TRBV15 and TRBJ2-7, with 9 positions matching TRBD1. This CDR3 is 14 amino acids long. V lost 0 bases, J lost 6 bases, and 3 bases stayed unmatched. Germline V gene sequence: CDR1 LNHNV, CDR2 YYDKDF (reference sequence).

This clonotype was counted at least ten times. This chain joins TRBV29-1 and TRBJ2-7, with TRBD2 matching 12 bases. With 7 bases clipped from V and 7 bases from J, the junction kept 2 bases outside the gene matches. Germline lookup yields CDR1 SQVTM and CDR2 ANQGSEA. This CDR3 is built from 11 residues. CDR3 nucleotide sequence: TGCAGCGGAGGACTAGCGGGGGAGCAGTACTTC. It encodes CSGGLAGEQYF.